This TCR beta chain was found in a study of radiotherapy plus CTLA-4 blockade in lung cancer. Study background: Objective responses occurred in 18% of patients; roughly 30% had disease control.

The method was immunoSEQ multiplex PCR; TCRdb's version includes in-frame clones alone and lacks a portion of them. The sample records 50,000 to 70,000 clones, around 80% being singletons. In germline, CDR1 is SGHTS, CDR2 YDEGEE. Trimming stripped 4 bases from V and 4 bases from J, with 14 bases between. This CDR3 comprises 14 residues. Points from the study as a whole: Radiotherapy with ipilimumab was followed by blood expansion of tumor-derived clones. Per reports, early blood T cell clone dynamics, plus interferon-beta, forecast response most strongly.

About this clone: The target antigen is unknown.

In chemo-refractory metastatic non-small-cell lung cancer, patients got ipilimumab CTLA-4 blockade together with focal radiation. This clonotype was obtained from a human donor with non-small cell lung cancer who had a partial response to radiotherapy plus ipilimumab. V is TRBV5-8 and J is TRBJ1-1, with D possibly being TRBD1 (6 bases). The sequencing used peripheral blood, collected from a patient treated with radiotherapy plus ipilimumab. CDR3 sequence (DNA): TGTGCCAGCAGCCTCCTCCAGGGGCGCACTGAAGCTTTCTTT. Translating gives CASSLLQGRTEAFF.